These 20 T cell receptor beta chains originate from one sample sequenced in a study of CD8+ T cells in alopecia areata. The sequencing template was cDNA reverse transcribed from extracted RNA. Profiled with immunoSEQ multiplex PCR; TCRdb holds only in-frame clones, not every one. The sample includes about 110,000 clones, roughly 64% of them seen just once. The source material was CD8+ T cells sorted from blood. The receptor source for this set is a human donor in good health.

The V and J genes are TRBV2 and TRBJ2-3; D unclear. The CDR3 sequence is 14 residues long. CDR1 and CDR2 (germline): SNHLY, FYNNEI. V lost 6 bases and J 4 bases, leaving 14 bases between the germline ends. The CDR3 sequence: CASRPISTADTQYF. In DNA form, the CDR3 reads TGTGCCAGCAGGCCCATAAGCACGGCAGATACGCAGTATTTT.

The chain carries TRBV7-9 and TRBJ1-2, with D unclear. V was shortened by 0 bases and J by 5 bases, with 13 bases between the two germline ends. The CDR3 is 15 residues long. The V gene's germline CDR1 is SEHNR and CDR2 FQNEAQ (reference sequence). The CDR3 spells CASSLAVDLGYGYTF. The CDR3, as DNA: TGTGCCAGCAGCTTAGCGGTCGACTTGGGGTATGGCTACACCTTC.

The chain uses TRBV5-8 and TRBJ2-3; TRBD1 matches at 9 bases. J lost 3 bases, V lost 0 bases, and 2 bases had no gene match. There are 15 residues in the CDR3. Germline V gene sequence: CDR1 SGHTS, CDR2 YDEGEE. CDR3 protein: CASSLAGQGTDTQYF. The CDR3 DNA sequence: TGTGCCAGCAGCTTGGCCGGACAGGGGACAGATACGCAGTATTTT.

This clone was detected a few times. This sequence joins TRBV10-3 and TRBJ2-7; D may be TRBD1 (6 bases). V dropped 7 bases and J dropped 4 bases, with 14 bases sitting between them. CDR1 ENHRY and CDR2 SYGVKD come from the germline V gene. The CDR3 runs to 13 residues. The CDR3 DNA reads TGTGCCATCAAGGCAGGGGAAGGATACGAGCAGTACTTC. It yields the protein CAIKAGEGYEQYF.

This clone has only a few counts. V gene TRBV18 combines with J gene TRBJ2-6; possibly TRBD1 or TRBD2 for D (5 bases each). V lost 6 bases, J lost 2 bases, and 14 bases lay in between. Germline V gene sequence: CDR1 KGHSH, CDR2 LQKENI. CDR3 length equals 16 residues. The CDR3 DNA sequence: TGTGCCAGCTCGGACACGAGGGGTCCTGGGGCCAACGTCCTGACTTTC. It yields the protein CASSDTRGPGANVLTF. Drawing the rest from reference TRBV18 and TRBJ2-6, the complete variable domain is NAGVMQNPRHLVRRRGQEARLRCSPMKGHSHVYWYRQLPEEGLKFMVYLQKENIIDESGMPKERFSAEFPKEGPSILRIQQVVRGDSAAYFCASSDTRGPGANVLTFGAGSRLTVL.

There are a few counts of this clone. The V call is TRBV15, the J call TRBJ1-5; the D is unclear. The germline V and J ends were trimmed by 0 bases and 6 bases, with 6 bases remaining between them. Germline values: CDR1 LNHNV, CDR2 YYDKDF (reference sequence). The CDR3 is made up of 13 amino acids. CDR3 protein: CATSRDLPQPQHF. The CDR3 bases are TGTGCCACCAGCAGAGATCTCCCTCAGCCCCAGCATTTT.

In its sample, this clone was seen a few times. The chain is built from TRBV2 and TRBJ1-6, with D maybe TRBD1 (6 bases). V was trimmed by 3 bases and J by 7 bases, leaving 10 bases between them. The germline V gene encodes CDR1 SNHLY and CDR2 FYNNEI. The CDR3 totals 14 residues. The CDR3 DNA is TGTGCCAGCAGTGAGGACAGCCGGAATTCACCCCTCCACTTT. It codes for CASSEDSRNSPLHF.

This clone was seen ten or more times. V is TRBV10-3 and J is TRBJ1-1, with D possibly being TRBD1 (5 bases). This CDR3 is built from 14 residues. Germline CDR1 reads ENHRY; CDR2 reads SYGVKD. The V and J ends lost 4 bases and 3 bases respectively, with 12 bases between them. For the CDR3, the DNA is TGTGCCATCAGTGGGGACGGCTTTGACACTGAAGCTTTCTTT. Translating it yields CAISGDGFDTEAFF.

The chain couples TRBV6-5 to TRBJ1-2; 8 positions match TRBD1. The CDR3 has 14 amino acids. The germline V gene has CDR1 MNHEY and CDR2 SVGAGI. J gave up 4 bases and V 7 bases, and 8 bases lay outside the gene matches. CDR3 coding DNA: TGTGCCAGCAACCCGGGACAGGACCCCTATGGCTACACCTTC. Protein product: CASNPGQDPYGYTF.

The chain combines TRBV5-1 with TRBJ2-5; possibly TRBD2 for D (5 bases). Germline CDR1 SGHRS, CDR2 YFSETQ. Deletions cut 0 bases from V and 1 base from J, with 16 bases between. This CDR3 comprises 17 residues. The CDR3 loop is CASSLGYRASGQETQYF. DNA for the CDR3: TGCGCCAGCAGCTTGGGGTACAGAGCGAGCGGCCAAGAGACCCAGTACTTC.

The J gene is TRBJ2-5, the V gene TRBV4-2; 12 bases agree with TRBD2. The J segment lost 3 bases and the V segment lost 4 bases, leaving 3 bases of the junction unmatched. CDR1 LGHNA and CDR2 YNFKEQ come from the germline V gene. The CDR3 extends over 15 amino acids. CDR3 nucleotide sequence: TGTGCCAGCAGCCCGAGGACTAGCGGGGAAGAGACCCAGTACTTC. It codes for CASSPRTSGEETQYF.

Judged by abundance, this clone is medium-sized. The V and J genes are TRBV6-4 and TRBJ2-2; 12 bases agree with TRBD2. The CDR3 totals 15 residues. With 5 bases clipped from V and 3 bases from J, the junction kept 1 base outside the gene matches. The germline V gene has CDR1 MRHNA and CDR2 SNTAGT. CDR3 in DNA: TGTGCCAGCAGTCGGACTAGCGGGGACACCGGGGAGCTGTTTTTT. It is translated as CASSRTSGDTGELFF.

The chain is built from TRBV5-6 and TRBJ2-7; 9 nucleotides match TRBD1. The CDR3 contains 14 residues. V gave up 4 bases and J gave up 3 bases; unmatched junction bases: 5. CDR1 is SGHDT, CDR2 YYEEEE, per germline. CDR3 loop: CASSTGTGFYEQYF. CDR3 bases: TGTGCCAGCAGCACCGGGACAGGGTTCTACGAGCAGTACTTC. The variable domain in full, completed from reference TRBV5-6 and TRBJ2-7, reads DAGVTQSPTHLIKTRGQQVTLRCSPKSGHDTVSWYQQALGQGPQFIFQYYEEEERQRGNFPDRFSGHQFPNYSSELNVNALLLGDSALYLCASSTGTGFYEQYFGPGTRLTVT.

The genes are TRBV28 and TRBJ2-3; 7 bases match TRBD1. Trimming took 4 bases from V and 2 from J; bases not matched to a gene: 12. Germline CDR1 and CDR2: MDHEN and SYDVKM. The CDR3 consists of 17 residues. DNA for the CDR3: TGTGCCAGCAGTTCCACTCCCAGGACAGGTCTCACAGATACGCAGTATTTT. Translated, it gives CASSSTPRTGLTDTQYF. The full variable domain, its missing parts supplied by reference TRBV28 and TRBJ2-3, is DVKVTQSSRYLVKRTGEKVFLECVQDMDHENMFWYRQDPGLGLRLIYFSYDVKMKEKGDIPEGYSVSREKKERFSLILESASTNQTSMYLCASSSTPRTGLTDTQYFGPGTRLTVL.

The chain recombines TRBV11-2 with TRBJ2-7; TRBD2 matches at 8 bases. V lost 1 base and J lost 3; bases outside the gene matches: 8. The CDR3 consists of 16 residues. The V gene's germline CDR1 is SGHAT and CDR2 FQNNGV. The CDR3 sequence is CASSLAPGGGFYEQYF. The CDR3 coding sequence is TGTGCCAGCAGCTTAGCCCCCGGGGGGGGATTCTACGAGCAGTACTTC.

The chain combines TRBV5-1 with TRBJ1-1; D is possibly TRBD1 (6 bases). CDR3 size: 13 residues. Germline loops: CDR1 SGHRS, CDR2 YFSETQ. The V gene lost 4 bases and the J gene lost 6 bases, with 13 bases spanning the gap. The CDR3 loop reads CASSLQGTAEAFF. In nucleotides, the CDR3 is TGCGCCAGCAGCCTACAGGGTACCGCTGAAGCTTTCTTT.

The chain is built from TRBV13 and TRBJ2-7; D uncertain. Looked up from germline, CDR1 is PRHDT and CDR2 is FYEKMQ (reference sequence). The CDR3 is made up of 12 amino acids. V was trimmed by 6 bases and J by 6 bases, leaving 12 bases between them. The CDR3 region has the DNA TGTGCCAGCAGTTATGCTGGTGGCGAGCAGTACTTC. Translating gives CASSYAGGEQYF.

This clone turned up a few times. The chain uses TRBV29-1 and TRBJ2-1; D is possibly TRBD1 (5 bases). CDR3 size: 13 residues. V was shortened by 6 bases and J by 10 bases, with 19 bases between the two germline ends. Looked up from germline, CDR1 is SQVTM and CDR2 is ANQGSEA. The CDR3 sequence is CSVATGLQEEQFF. The CDR3 DNA follows: TGCAGCGTCGCCACCGGGCTACAGGAAGAGCAGTTCTTC.

This chain joins TRBV7-3 and TRBJ1-5, with D possibly TRBD1 on 6 matching bases. The V gene's germline CDR1 is SGHTA and CDR2 FQGTGA. The CDR3 consists of 16 residues. Trimming took 2 bases from V and 0 from J, leaving 11 bases between them. The CDR3 spells CASSLRDTDSNQPQHF. The CDR3 DNA reads as TGTGCCAGCAGCTTACGGGACACTGATAGCAATCAGCCCCAGCATTTT.

This chain joins TRBV5-6 and TRBJ1-1; D is ambiguous. The V end was cut by 1 base, the J end by 4 bases, with 8 bases between. The germline gives CDR1 SGHDT, CDR2 YYEEEE. CDR3 length: 13 residues. The CDR3 DNA reads as TGTGCCAGCAGCTTGCCCTACGCCACTGAAGCTTTCTTT. It yields the protein CASSLPYATEAFF.